The sequence of this T cell receptor beta chain was determined in a study of blood T cell repertoires in COVID-19. The overall study: Sites in the United States, Italy and Spain provided acute and convalescent COVID-19 samples. PBMCs, B-cell-depleted T cells, or T cells provided the cDNA or gDNA that made up the material.

This CDR3 is built from 14 residues. Trimming shortened V by 3 bases and J by 4 bases, and 13 bases separated the two germline ends. Germline assignment: CDR1 SGHRS and CDR2 YFSETQ. As handled by the study authors: Amplified reference gene primers provided the basis for estimating nucleated cell counts. TCRdb keeps only in-frame clones here, not all; method: immunoSEQ multiplex PCR. The D gene and trimming were derived from the DNA, and the V and J assignments and clone size from that table. The sample holds 45,000 to 60,000 clones, more than 70% seen once. The genes are TRBV5-1 and TRBJ1-1; D remains unclear. This receptor was identified in a human donor in a cohort sampled during active COVID-19. The sequenced sample consisted of peripheral blood. CDR3 DNA: TGCGCCAGCAGCTCGGACCCGGGAGGCACTGAAGCTTTCTTT. Its protein is CASSSDPGGTEAFF.